The subject of this entry is one TCR beta chain. Its antigen is not known. Treatment of the sample: about 20 received Ad26.COV2.S at low or high dose, single or two shots; 5 received placebo; per-sample allocation not given. Samples came from day 63 after the first vaccine or placebo injection. An Ad26 vector expressing Wuhan-strain SARS-CoV-2 spike served as the vaccine. Clones were read by immunoSEQ multiplex PCR, and TCRdb kept only the in-frame ones, dropping some. This sample carries under 400,000 clones, around 86% of them seen once, and the ten largest clones take about 3%. With V trimmed by 5 bases and J by 5 bases, 5 bases remained unmatched. The CDR3 has 12 residues. Germline lookup yields CDR1 GTSNPN and CDR2 SVGIG (reference sequence). These data are taken from a study of Ad26.COV2.S vaccination and SARS-CoV-2 variants. Overall study: COV1001, an Ad26.COV2.S trial, supplied this vaccine-arm donor.

Findings of the study overall: Substantial breadth was reportedly displayed by spike-specific CD8+ and CD4+ T cell responses after vaccination.

The sequencing here drew on peripheral blood, taken in a trial of Ad26.COV2.S vaccine versus placebo. This clonotype was sampled from a person aged 18 to 65 who received the Ad26.COV2.S COVID-19 vaccine or a placebo. The V gene is TRBV30, the J gene TRBJ1-2; 7 bases are a match to TRBD1. The CDR3 DNA is TGTGCCTGGGGAGACAGGGATTATGGCTACACCTTC. Translated: CAWGDRDYGYTF.